The clone carrying this TCR beta chain occurred a few times. Its antigen is unidentified. This specimen belongs to a study of beta chain features in type 1 diabetes. General observations from the study: Shortening that was moderate but significant affected the TCRB CDR3s of Type 1 diabetes patients in all four CD4+ subsets. Across patients, naive, central memory and Treg TCRB repertoires exhibited apparently greater similarity than was observed across healthy donors. Any HLA type influence on TCRB rearrangement was left unresolved here.

Expressed TCRB transcripts were sequenced, since all the RNA that had been isolated was reverse transcribed. It was found that naive, central memory and regulatory T cell samples averaged around 3.7 million reads. This table comes from immunoSEQ multiplex PCR, and its TCRdb copy is limited to in-frame clones, with some not included. This table has 600,000 to 650,000 clones, 15% appearing once. The CDR3 contains 15 residues. CDR1 is MGHDK and CDR2 is SYGVNS in the germline V gene. V was shortened by 4 bases and J by 4 bases, with 13 bases between the two germline ends. The receptor was derived from a man between 18 and 35 years old in good health. J is TRBJ2-2 and V is TRBV25-1, with D maybe TRBD2 (5 bases). Sequencing was performed on naive CD4+ T cells from blood. In DNA form, the CDR3 reads TGTGCCAGCAGTGCTACCCGGGCGGGCACCGGGGAGCTGTTTTTT. It translates to CASSATRAGTGELFF.